The clone carrying this TCR beta chain has more than one count but fewer than ten. Germline assignment: CDR1 SGDLS and CDR2 YYNGEE. The CDR3 sequence is 15 residues long. The ends were cut back, 4 bases at V and 7 bases at J, with 17 bases in the middle. Every bit of the isolated RNA underwent reverse transcription, so sequencing read expressed TCRB transcripts. Repertoires were generated with immunoSEQ multiplex PCR, while TCRdb's copy carries only in-frame clones and drops some. The sample lists some 150,000 clones, around 10% occurring once. The data stem from a study of beta chain features in type 1 diabetes.

The source of this sequence is a man between 18 and 35 years old in good health. The sample comprised central memory CD4+ T cells from blood. The V and J genes are TRBV9 and TRBJ1-4; D perhaps matches TRBD1 (5 bases). The CDR3, as DNA: TGTGCCAGCAGCCGTGCGGCAGGGAGTCGTGAAAAACTGTTTTTT. This codes for CASSRAAGSREKLFF.